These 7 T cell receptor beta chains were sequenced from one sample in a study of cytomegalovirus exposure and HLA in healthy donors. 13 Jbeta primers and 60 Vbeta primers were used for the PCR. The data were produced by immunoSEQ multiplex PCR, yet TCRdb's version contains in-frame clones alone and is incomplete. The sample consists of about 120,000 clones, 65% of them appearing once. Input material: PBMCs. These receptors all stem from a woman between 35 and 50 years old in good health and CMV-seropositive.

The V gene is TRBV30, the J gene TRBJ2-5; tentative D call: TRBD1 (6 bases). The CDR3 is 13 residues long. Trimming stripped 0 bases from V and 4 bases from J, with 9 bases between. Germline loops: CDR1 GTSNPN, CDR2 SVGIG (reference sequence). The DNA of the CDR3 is TGTGCCTGGAGTGTACAGGGCAGAGAGACCCAGTACTTC. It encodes CAWSVQGRETQYF.

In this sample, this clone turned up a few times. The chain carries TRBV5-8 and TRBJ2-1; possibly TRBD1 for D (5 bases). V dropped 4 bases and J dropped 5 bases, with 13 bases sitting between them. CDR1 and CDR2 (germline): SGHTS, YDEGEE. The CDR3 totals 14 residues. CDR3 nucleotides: TGTGCCAGCAGCATACAGACAGAAAACAATGAGCAGTTCTTC. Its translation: CASSIQTENNEQFF.

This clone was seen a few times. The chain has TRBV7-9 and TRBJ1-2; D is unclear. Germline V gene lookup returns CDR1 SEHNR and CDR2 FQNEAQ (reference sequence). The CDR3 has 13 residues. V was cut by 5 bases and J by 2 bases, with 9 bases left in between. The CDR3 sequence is CASSATRNYGYTF. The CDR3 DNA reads TGTGCCAGCAGCGCGACAAGGAACTATGGCTACACCTTC.

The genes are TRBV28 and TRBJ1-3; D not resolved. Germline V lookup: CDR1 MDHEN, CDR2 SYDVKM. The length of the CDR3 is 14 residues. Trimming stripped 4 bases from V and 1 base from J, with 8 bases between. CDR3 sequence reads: CASSYSTSGNTIYF. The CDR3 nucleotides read TGTGCCAGCAGTTACAGTACGTCTGGAAACACCATATATTTT.

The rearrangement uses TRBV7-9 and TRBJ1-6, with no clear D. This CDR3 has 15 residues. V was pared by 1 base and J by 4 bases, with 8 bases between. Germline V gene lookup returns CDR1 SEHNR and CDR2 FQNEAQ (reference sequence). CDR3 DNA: TGTGCCAGCAGCTTAGAAACAGTATATAATTCACCCCTCCACTTT. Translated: CASSLETVYNSPLHF.

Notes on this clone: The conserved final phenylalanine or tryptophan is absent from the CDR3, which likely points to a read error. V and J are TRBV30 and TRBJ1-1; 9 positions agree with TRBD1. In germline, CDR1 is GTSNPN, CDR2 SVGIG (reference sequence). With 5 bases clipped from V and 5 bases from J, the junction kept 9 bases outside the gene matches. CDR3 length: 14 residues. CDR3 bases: TGTGCCTGGCACACAGGGGGCGTTGGTACTGAAGCTTTCCTT. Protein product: CAWHTGGVGTEAFL.

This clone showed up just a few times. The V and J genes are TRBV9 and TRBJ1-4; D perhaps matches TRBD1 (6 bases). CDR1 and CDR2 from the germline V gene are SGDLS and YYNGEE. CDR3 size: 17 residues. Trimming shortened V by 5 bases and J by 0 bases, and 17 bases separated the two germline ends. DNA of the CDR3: TGTGCCAGCAGGGACATTAGGGGGAGGGCAACTAATGAAAAACTGTTTTTT. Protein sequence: CASRDIRGRATNEKLFF.